Below, 32 T cell receptor beta chains from the same sample are listed, as sequenced in a study of Graves' ophthalmopathy and Graves' hyperthyroidism (dated by TCRdb to 2016 to 2018). The listed sequencing device is Illumina HiSeq 2000. For repertoire sequencing, TCR beta CDR3 regions were amplified from RNA transcripts. A first-round RT-PCR used HTBI primers with the Qiagen OneStep RT-PCR kit, followed by a second-round multiplex PCR, size selection and purification. The public reads were reprocessed in TCRdb via fastp at Q25 and MiXCR, keeping in-frame beta chains. Every CDR3 protein is listed once, alongside the most common genes and DNA of its rows. The table for this sample lists a few hundred thousand distinct CDR3 sequences; approximately 37% of them were counted only once. The ten top clones hold 4% to 5% of the sample. The sequencing input was peripheral blood or thyroid tissue (not recorded which). Every receptor here comes from an adult man with Graves' hyperthyroidism.

As to this clonotype: A much larger clone differs from this one at a single base, so this may be a read error. J is TRBJ1-6 and V is TRBV7-2; D is unclear. There are 15 residues in the CDR3. Germline values: CDR1 SGHTA, CDR2 FQGNSA. In DNA form, the CDR3 reads TGTGCCAGCGGCTTGGCCGGACGGAGGAATTCACCCCTCCACTTT. Amino acids: CASGLAGRRNSPLHF.

This chain connects TRBV4-1 to TRBJ1-1; TRBD1 aligns across 8 bases. The CDR3 covers 14 residues. Looked up from germline, CDR1 is MGHRA and CDR2 is YSYEKL. The V gene end was trimmed by 4 bases and the J gene end by 4 bases; junction bases not matched to a gene: 5. This CDR3 is CASSPGGWVTEAFF. The CDR3 DNA follows: TGCGCCAGCAGCCCAGGGGGCTGGGTCACTGAAGCTTTCTTT.

This clonotype appeared many times. The chain uses TRBV5-6 and TRBJ2-7; 13 bases map to TRBD2. The length of the CDR3 is 15 residues. J was trimmed by 3 bases and V by 5 bases; bases with no gene match: 5. Germline V lookup: CDR1 SGHDT, CDR2 YYEEEE. DNA of the CDR3: TGTGCCAGCAGTCGGGGACTAGCGGGATTCTACGAGCAGTACTTC. This gives the protein CASSRGLAGFYEQYF. The whole variable domain, filled in from reference TRBV5-6 and TRBJ2-7, reads DAGVTQSPTHLIKTRGQQVTLRCSPKSGHDTVSWYQQALGQGPQFIFQYYEEEERQRGNFPDRFSGHQFPNYSSELNVNALLLGDSALYLCASSRGLAGFYEQYFGPGTRLTVT.

The table lists this clonotype with many counts. The V gene is TRBV5-1, the J gene TRBJ2-2, with D possibly matching TRBD1 (6 bases). This CDR3 is 14 amino acids long. From germline, CDR1 is SGHRS and CDR2 YFSETQ. V lost 3 bases, J lost 6 bases, and 12 bases lay in between. CDR3 sequence: CASSSYRDAGELFF. The DNA for the CDR3 is TGCGCCAGCAGCTCCTACAGGGATGCCGGGGAGCTGTTTTTT.

This clonotype is a singleton in its sample. This chain joins TRBV20-1 and TRBJ2-1; 7 positions match TRBD1. The germline V gene has CDR1 DFQATT and CDR2 SNEGSKA (reference sequence). CDR3 length equals 13 residues. The ends lost 6 bases at V and 3 bases at J; junction bases unmatched: 5. CDR3 bases: TGCAGTGCCGCAGGACAGGTCTACAATGAGCAGTTCTTC. Translated: CSAAGQVYNEQFF.

As concerns this clonotype: One junction end disagrees with the germline gene, perhaps due to a read error. This chain joins TRBV7-7 and TRBJ2-5; D is unclear. CDR1 and CDR2 (germline): SSHAT, FNYEAQ (reference sequence). The CDR3 is 14 amino acids. The CDR3 sequence: CASSFRRSQETQYF. The CDR3 coding sequence is TGTGCTAGCAGCTTTAGGAGATCACAAGAGACCCAGTACTTC.

Notes on this clonotype: This sequence may be a read error, since a much larger clone differs from it by one base. The chain carries TRBV9 and TRBJ1-4, with TRBD1 as a possible D gene (6 bases). This CDR3 contains 14 residues. The V gene's germline CDR1 is SGDLS and CDR2 YYNGEE. Trimming stripped 3 bases from V and 8 bases from J, with 14 bases between. The CDR3 nucleotides read TGTGCCAGCAGCGCAGAAGGGGGACGGGAAAAACTGTTTTTT. This sequence encodes CASSAEGGREKLFF.

This clonotype was seen ten or more times. V and J are TRBV4-1 and TRBJ1-6, with a tentative D call TRBD1 (5 bases). Germline values: CDR1 MGHRA, CDR2 YSYEKL. The V end lost 0 bases, the J end lost 8 bases, and 11 bases lay between the germline ends. The CDR3 consists of 15 residues. CDR3 in DNA: TGCGCCAGCAGCCAAGACGGGGGGTCGGATTCACCCCTCCACTTT. Protein product: CASSQDGGSDSPLHF.

Worth noting for this clonotype: Since no conserved phenylalanine or tryptophan closes the CDR3, a read error is the likely cause. The gene calls are TRBV4-1 and TRBJ1-1; D ambiguous. CDR1 and CDR2 (germline): MGHRA, YSYEKL. V was trimmed by 0 bases and J by 5 bases, leaving 22 bases between them. The CDR3 extends over 18 amino acids. CDR3: CASSQDSGMSHLRTEAFL. DNA for the CDR3: TGCGCCAGCAGCCAAGATTCCGGGATGTCCCACTTGAGGACTGAAGCTTTCCTT.

This clonotype was counted at least ten times. This sequence joins TRBV2 and TRBJ1-5; no clear D. CDR1 and CDR2 from the germline V gene are SNHLY and FYNNEI. The CDR3 runs 17 residues. Trimming took off 0 bases at V and 3 bases at J, with 15 bases between the two ends. The CDR3, as DNA: TGTGCCAGCAGTGAAGCGGCAGAGGGTCCCTACAATCAGCCCCAGCATTTT. The encoded protein is CASSEAAEGPYNQPQHF.

This clonotype was counted at least ten times. The chain recombines TRBV20-1 with TRBJ1-2; D is perhaps TRBD1 (6 bases). The germline CDR1 and CDR2 sequences are DFQATT and SNEGSKA (reference sequence). The length of the CDR3 is 15 residues. V was cut by 6 bases and J by 6 bases, with 23 bases left in between. CDR3 loop: CSAPLGQGLSNGYTF. CDR3 sequence (DNA): TGCAGTGCCCCTCTGGGGCAGGGGCTAAGTAATGGCTACACCTTC.

This clonotype was seen a handful of times. This chain links TRBV7-8 with TRBJ2-7; D might be TRBD1 or TRBD2, each matching 5 bases. CDR3 length: 15 residues. Trimming stripped 6 bases from V and 3 bases from J, with 18 bases between. Germline assignment: CDR1 SGHVS and CDR2 FQNEAQ. The CDR3 coding sequence is TGTGCCAGCAGTTTAACTCTAGGGACGTTCTACGAGCAGTACTTC. It specifies CASSLTLGTFYEQYF.

This chain links TRBV28 with TRBJ2-5; 8 bases match TRBD2. This CDR3 region has 15 residues. The V gene end was trimmed by 4 bases and the J gene end by 5 bases; junction bases not matched to a gene: 9. Germline assignment: CDR1 MDHEN and CDR2 SYDVKM. In DNA, the CDR3 is TGTGCCAGCAGTTCGTTTAGCGGGACTAGGGAGACCCAGTACTTC. It codes for CASSSFSGTRETQYF.

This clonotype was seen ten or more times. The V call is TRBV6-5, the J call TRBJ1-5, with unresolved D. Germline V gives CDR1 MNHEY, CDR2 SVGAGI. The CDR3 is made up of 13 amino acids. Trimming stripped 2 bases from V and 6 bases from J, with 8 bases between. The CDR3: CASSYIGGQPQHF. The CDR3 region has the DNA TGTGCCAGCAGTTACATCGGCGGTCAGCCCCAGCATTTT.

This clonotype showed up many times. The V and J genes are TRBV29-1 and TRBJ2-2, with D perhaps TRBD2 (6 bases). The germline V gene has CDR1 SQVTM and CDR2 ANQGSEA. The CDR3 loop spans 11 amino acids. V was trimmed by 5 bases and J by 6 bases, leaving 7 bases between them. The CDR3 DNA reads as TGCAGCGTTCGGGACTCCGGGGAGCTGTTTTTT. This sequence encodes CSVRDSGELFF.

This clonotype was counted many times. The genes are TRBV20-1 and TRBJ1-2; D is unresolved. CDR1 DFQATT and CDR2 SNEGSKA come from the germline V gene (reference sequence). This CDR3 has 14 amino acids. The V and J ends lost 5 bases and 3 bases respectively, with 16 bases between them. Here the CDR3 DNA reads TGCAGTGCTCGTTCTCCATTGGGAGACTATGGCTACACCTTC. Translating it yields CSARSPLGDYGYTF.

This rearrangement joins TRBV19 to TRBJ1-5; possible D gene TRBD1, 5 bases. CDR3 length: 14 amino acids. The germline V gene has CDR1 LNHDA and CDR2 SQIVND (reference sequence). V lost 4 bases to trimming and J lost 5 bases, with 12 bases between them. DNA for the CDR3: TGTGCCAGTAGTACAACGGGACCACATCAGCCCCAGCATTTT. As protein: CASSTTGPHQPQHF.

V and J are TRBV11-2 and TRBJ1-6; the match to TRBD1 covers 7 bases. The germline V gene has CDR1 SGHAT and CDR2 FQNNGV. Unmatched junction bases numbered 4, after V lost 1 base and J lost 7 bases. The CDR3 covers 15 residues. This CDR3 reads CASSLGRRGNSPLHF. CDR3 bases: TGTGCCAGCAGCTTAGGACGCAGGGGGAATTCACCCCTCCACTTT.

This chain connects TRBV4-1 to TRBJ1-1; 8 bases are a match to TRBD1. This CDR3 has 17 residues. J lost 5 bases, V lost 0 bases, and 11 bases had no gene match. Germline assignment: CDR1 MGHRA and CDR2 YSYEKL. This CDR3 reads CASSQDHTRDRWTEAFF. The CDR3, as DNA: TGCGCCAGCAGCCAAGATCACACCCGGGACAGGTGGACTGAAGCTTTCTTT.

V gene TRBV20-1 combines with J gene TRBJ1-4, with D unresolved. CDR1 and CDR2 from the germline V gene are DFQATT and SNEGSKA (reference sequence). V was shortened by 6 bases and J by 10 bases, with 18 bases between the two germline ends. The CDR3 loop spans 13 amino acids. The CDR3 here is CSAELVESGKLFF. CDR3 nucleotide sequence: TGCAGTGCGGAGCTCGTTGAGAGTGGAAAACTGTTTTTT.

The table lists this clonotype with many counts. The chain is built from TRBV6-1 and TRBJ1-1, with 11 bases that match TRBD1. Germline trimming cut 7 bases from V and 5 bases from J; bases unmatched to any gene: 9. The CDR3 has 15 residues. Germline loops: CDR1 MNHNS, CDR2 SASEGT. CDR3 sequence: CASIGYGQGATEAFF. The DNA for the CDR3 is TGTGCCAGCATTGGCTACGGACAGGGGGCAACTGAAGCTTTCTTT.

This clonotype was seen at least ten times. V is TRBV20-1 and J is TRBJ1-5, with TRBD1 as a possible D gene (6 bases). There are 11 residues in the CDR3. CDR1 is DFQATT and CDR2 is SNEGSKA in the germline V gene (reference sequence). V was pared by 2 bases and J by 7 bases, with 6 bases between. The DNA of the CDR3 is TGCAGTGCTAGACAGGGGCAGCCCCAGCATTTT. This sequence encodes CSARQGQPQHF.

With respect to this clonotype: This may arise from a read error, as a much more abundant clone is one base away. The chain couples TRBV12-3 or TRBV12-4 to TRBJ1-1; D perhaps matches TRBD1 (5 bases). The CDR3 sequence is 13 residues long. The CDR3 reads CASSRTRNTEALF. DNA of the CDR3: TGTGCCAGCAGCCGGACACGGAACACTGAAGCTCTCTTT.

This clonotype has only a few counts. The chain recombines TRBV27 with TRBJ1-1; tentatively, D is TRBD1 (5 bases). Germline V gene sequence: CDR1 MNHEY, CDR2 SMNVEV (reference sequence). This CDR3 is 14 amino acids long. The V end lost 2 bases, the J end lost 1 base, and 8 bases lay between the germline ends. The CDR3 spells CASSLDGQNTEAFF. Here the CDR3 DNA reads TGTGCCAGCAGTTTAGATGGACAGAACACTGAAGCTTTCTTT.

This clonotype was picked up many times. In DNA, the CDR3 is TGTGCCACCAGTGCCTCATGGAACACTGAAGCTTTCTTT. Translating it yields CATSASWNTEAFF. The chain links TRBV24-1 to TRBJ1-1, with unresolved D. Trimming removed 5 bases at V and 1 base at J, with 7 bases between. From germline, CDR1 is KGHDR and CDR2 SFDVKD. This CDR3 has 13 amino acids.

For this clonotype: It may be a read error: a sequence one base away is much more abundant. The chain combines TRBV11-1 with TRBJ2-7, with TRBD2 identical over 8 bases. The germline V gene has CDR1 SGHAT and CDR2 FQDESV (reference sequence). This CDR3 has 14 amino acids. CDR3 nucleotide sequence: TGTGCCAGCAGCTTACGGGAGGGCTTCTACGGGCAGTACTTC. Translating gives CASSLREGFYGQYF.

The chain uses TRBV28 and TRBJ2-7; 7 bases are a match to TRBD2. Trimming at V came to 8 bases and at J to 0 bases, leaving 7 bases not matched to a gene. Germline CDR1 is MDHEN and CDR2 is SYDVKM. The CDR3 is 14 residues long. The CDR3 loop is CASSGAGSSYEQYF. CDR3 coding DNA: TGTGCCAGCTCGGGAGCGGGATCCTCCTACGAGCAGTACTTC.

This clonotype was counted ten times or more. V usage is TRBV6-6 and J usage is TRBJ1-4; D might be TRBD1 (6 bases). V was clipped by 6 bases and J by 3 bases, with 14 bases between them. The CDR3 is 15 residues long. Germline V gives CDR1 MNHNY, CDR2 SVGAGI (reference sequence). This chain's CDR3 is CASRSLGQSNEKLFF. In DNA form, the CDR3 reads TGTGCCAGCAGGTCGCTCGGACAGTCTAATGAAAAACTGTTTTTT.

This chain joins TRBV12-3 or TRBV12-4 and TRBJ2-3; D is perhaps TRBD1 (6 bases). The V end was cut by 2 bases, the J end by 3 bases, with 12 bases between. This CDR3 has 15 residues. CDR3: CASSLSAGVTDTQYF. The CDR3 bases are TGTGCCAGCAGTTTATCGGCAGGGGTGACAGATACGCAGTATTTT.

This clonotype has ten or more counts. V usage is TRBV19 and J usage is TRBJ1-5; D is uncertain. The CDR3 consists of 18 residues. The germline V gene has CDR1 LNHDA and CDR2 SQIVND (reference sequence). The V gene lost 5 bases and the J gene lost 1 base, with 21 bases spanning the gap. Written as DNA, the CDR3 is TGTGCCAGTAGTTTTCACGAATACGACTATGTAAGCAATCAGCCCCAGCATTTT. Protein sequence: CASSFHEYDYVSNQPQHF.

The table lists this clonotype with many counts. The chain is built from TRBV2 and TRBJ1-1; 7 nucleotides agree with TRBD1. The CDR3 has 13 residues. Germline assignment: CDR1 SNHLY and CDR2 FYNNEI. Trimming at V came to 4 bases and at J to 5 bases, leaving 4 bases not matched to a gene. CDR3 coding DNA: TGTGCCAGCAGTGTACAGGGGCATACTGAAGCTTTCTTT. This gives the protein CASSVQGHTEAFF.

This clonotype appeared many times. The genes are TRBV19 and TRBJ1-2; D is unresolved. V lost 3 bases and J lost 2, with 10 bases in between. The CDR3 is made up of 14 amino acids. Germline CDR1 is LNHDA and CDR2 is SQIVND (reference sequence). The CDR3 DNA reads as TGTGCCAGTAGTATCTCCGCCAACAACTATGGCTACACCTTC. It encodes CASSISANNYGYTF.